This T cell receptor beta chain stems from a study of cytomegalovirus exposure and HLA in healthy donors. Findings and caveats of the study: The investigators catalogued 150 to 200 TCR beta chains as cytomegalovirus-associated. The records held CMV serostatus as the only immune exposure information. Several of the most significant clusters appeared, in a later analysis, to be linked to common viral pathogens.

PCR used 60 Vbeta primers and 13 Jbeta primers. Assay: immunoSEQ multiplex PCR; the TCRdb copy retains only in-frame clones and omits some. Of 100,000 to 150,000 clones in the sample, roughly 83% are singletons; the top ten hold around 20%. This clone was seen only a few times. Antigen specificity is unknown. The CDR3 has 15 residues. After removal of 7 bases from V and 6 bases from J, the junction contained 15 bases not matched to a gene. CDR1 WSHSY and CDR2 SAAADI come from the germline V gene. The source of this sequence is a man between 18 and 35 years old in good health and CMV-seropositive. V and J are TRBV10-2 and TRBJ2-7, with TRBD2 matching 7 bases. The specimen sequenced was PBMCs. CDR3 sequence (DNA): TGCGCCAGCACACCCTCGGGGACTACCCTCGGCGAGCAGTACTTC. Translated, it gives CASTPSGTTLGEQYF.